The 24 T cell receptor beta chains listed next were all sequenced from one sample in a study of Ad26.COV2.S vaccination and SARS-CoV-2 variants (dated by TCRdb to about 2021). The method behind the library was the immunoSEQ multiplex PCR assay. In TCRdb, the immuneACCESS table is reduced to in-frame sequences with V and J assigned. These tables do not hold every clone; where another copy was compared, an unresolved V gene accounts for under half, and the others remain unexplained. This sample has hundreds of thousands of clones in its table, and approximately 86% of those were observed once. The biggest ten clones account for roughly a tenth of the sample. In light of the paper, this sample's treatment or condition label describes: approximately 18 received Ad26.COV2.S at low or high dose, single or two shots; five or six received placebo; per-sample allocation not given. For vaccine and placebo recipients, the sequenced repertoires came from samples collected on day 63 after the first injection.

The sample in question was peripheral blood, obtained in a trial of Ad26.COV2.S vaccine versus placebo. These receptors came from a person between 18 and 60 years old who received the Ad26.COV2.S COVID-19 vaccine or a placebo.

The chain recombines TRBV7-6 with TRBJ2-5; 8 bases fit TRBD2. J lost 5 bases, V lost 2 bases, and 16 bases had no gene match. The germline gives CDR1 SGHVS, CDR2 FNYEAQ. This CDR3 spans 18 amino acids. The DNA for the CDR3 is TGTGCCAGCAGCTTATCATTGAGCGGGGGCCCATATCAGGAGACCCAGTACTTC. It yields the protein CASSLSLSGGPYQETQYF.

The rearrangement links TRBV19 to TRBJ1-5, with a possible D match to TRBD1 (5 bases). The ends were cut back, 1 base at V and 3 bases at J, with 16 bases in the middle. This CDR3 has 17 amino acids. Per germline, CDR1 LNHDA and CDR2 SQIVND (reference sequence). CDR3 protein: CASSIAVGQGFNQPQHF. The CDR3 bases are TGTGCCAGTAGTATAGCGGTAGGGCAGGGATTCAATCAGCCCCAGCATTTT.

CDR3 protein: CASSLGTGRQETQYF. For the CDR3, the DNA is TGTGCCAGCAGCTTGGGGACAGGGCGCCAAGAGACCCAGTACTTC. The chain joins TRBV7-2 to TRBJ2-5; 9 nucleotides match TRBD1. This CDR3 spans 15 amino acids. J lost 1 base, V lost 3 bases, and 3 bases had no gene match. The germline V gene has CDR1 SGHTA and CDR2 FQGNSA. Full variable domain (remainder filled in from reference TRBV7-2 and TRBJ2-5): GAGVSQSPSNKVTEKGKDVELRCDPISGHTALYWYRQSLGQGLEFLIYFQGNSAPDKSGLPSDRFSAERTGGSVSTLTIQRTQQEDSAVYLCASSLGTGRQETQYFGPGTRLLVL.

This clone was seen a single time. V and J are TRBV5-1 and TRBJ2-3; the D gene is possibly TRBD2 (6 bases). V lost 9 bases and J 4 bases, leaving 15 bases between the germline ends. The CDR3 sequence is 13 residues long. CDR1 and CDR2 from the germline V gene are SGHRS and YFSETQ. The CDR3 nucleotides read TGCGCCACGGGATCCGGGGAGGCAGATACGCAGTATTTT. This gives the protein CATGSGEADTQYF.

This clone was found a few times. V gene TRBV27 combines with J gene TRBJ1-5, with D possibly TRBD1 on 5 matching bases. Per the germline V gene, CDR1 is MNHEY and CDR2 is SMNVEV (reference sequence). V lost 7 bases and J 1 base, leaving 17 bases between the germline ends. The CDR3 is 16 amino acids. The CDR3, as DNA: TGTGCCAGCACCCCTCTGGGGGGGAAAAGCAATCAGCCCCAGCATTTT. This sequence encodes CASTPLGGKSNQPQHF.

Only a few counts were recorded for this clone. The chain couples TRBV7-2 to TRBJ2-7; D gene ambiguous. Per germline, CDR1 SGHTA and CDR2 FQGNSA. The CDR3 spans 12 residues. Trimming removed 4 bases at V and 0 bases at J, with 4 bases between. CDR3 nucleotide sequence: TGTGCCAGCAGCTACAGCTCCTACGAGCAGTACTTC. Its translation: CASSYSSYEQYF.

This chain links TRBV28 with TRBJ2-7; possible D gene TRBD1, 7 bases. The CDR3 extends over 14 amino acids. CDR1 is MDHEN and CDR2 is SYDVKM in the germline V gene. V gave up 4 bases and J gave up 6 bases, with 16 bases separating them. This CDR3 is CASSWHSQGGEQYF. CDR3 nucleotides: TGTGCCAGCAGTTGGCACTCCCAGGGGGGCGAGCAGTACTTC. The entire variable domain, with the rest obtained from reference TRBV28 and TRBJ2-7, is as follows: DVKVTQSSRYLVKRTGEKVFLECVQDMDHENMFWYRQDPGLGLRLIYFSYDVKMKEKGDIPEGYSVSREKKERFSLILESASTNQTSMYLCASSWHSQGGEQYFGPGTRLTVT.

The V gene is TRBV5-4, the J gene TRBJ2-4; D not certain. V was clipped by 0 bases and J by 2 bases, with 12 bases between them. Germline CDR1 reads SGHNT; CDR2 reads YYREEE (reference sequence). This CDR3 has 16 amino acids. As DNA, the CDR3 is TGTGCCAGCAGCTTGGACCCCCAAGGGACCAAAAACATTCAGTACTTC. This translates into CASSLDPQGTKNIQYF.

The chain couples TRBV5-1 to TRBJ2-4; D is possibly TRBD1 (5 bases). Per germline, CDR1 SGHRS and CDR2 YFSETQ. This CDR3 is 16 amino acids long. The V end was cut by 3 bases, the J end by 1 base, with 14 bases between. The CDR3 sequence is CASSSPEGVAKNIQYF. CDR3 DNA sequence: TGCGCCAGCAGCTCCCCGGAAGGGGTGGCCAAAAACATTCAGTACTTC.

Ten or more counts support this clone. The chain employs TRBV10-3 and TRBJ2-7; 7 bases line up with TRBD1. This CDR3 is 16 amino acids long. Losses at the gene ends were 2 bases for V and 4 bases for J; bases not matched to a gene: 11. Per germline, CDR1 ENHRY and CDR2 SYGVKD. CDR3 in amino acids: CAISEPGTASAYEQYF. The DNA of the CDR3 is TGTGCCATCAGTGAGCCCGGGACAGCTTCCGCATACGAGCAGTACTTC.

The chain is built from TRBV10-3 and TRBJ1-1; unclear D gene. The CDR3 sequence is 13 residues long. The V end lost 0 bases, the J end lost 4 bases, and 6 bases lay between the germline ends. Germline CDR1 ENHRY, CDR2 SYGVKD. CDR3 loop: CAISESAGTEAFF. The DNA for the CDR3 is TGTGCCATCAGTGAGTCGGCAGGCACTGAAGCTTTCTTT.

This chain links TRBV4-1 with TRBJ2-5, with D unresolved. The CDR3 loop spans 16 amino acids. V dropped 5 bases and J dropped 7 bases, with 23 bases sitting between them. The germline gives CDR1 MGHRA, CDR2 YSYEKL. The CDR3 region has the DNA TGCGCCAGCAGCTCCCGACCCGGCGCCCCAGAGGTGACCCAGTACTTC. Its translation: CASSSRPGAPEVTQYF.

This clone was seen more than once but under ten times. The J gene is TRBJ1-2, the V gene TRBV16, with 7 nucleotides matching TRBD1. Per germline, CDR1 KGHSY and CDR2 FQNENV. The V and J ends lost 3 bases and 14 bases, in that order; junction bases with no gene match: 12. The length of the CDR3 is 13 residues. The CDR3 region is CASSQPTGVSRTF. The CDR3 bases are TGTGCCAGCAGCCAGCCCACAGGGGTTTCTAGGACCTTC.

The rearrangement uses TRBV9 and TRBJ1-5, with unresolved D. CDR3 length equals 14 residues. Germline V gives CDR1 SGDLS, CDR2 YYNGEE. Trimming cost V 3 bases and J 5 bases, with 12 bases left between them. In DNA, the CDR3 is TGTGCCAGCAGCGCTACAGATCACCATCAGCCCCAGCATTTT. The encoded protein is CASSATDHHQPQHF.

V and J are TRBV27 and TRBJ1-1; D unresolved. The ends were cut back, 0 bases at V and 5 bases at J, with 10 bases in the middle. The CDR3 has 14 residues. Germline-derived CDR1 and CDR2 are MNHEY and SMNVEV (reference sequence). In DNA form, the CDR3 reads TGTGCCAGCAGTTTATCAGCGGGGAGTACTGAAGCTTTCTTT. Its translation is CASSLSAGSTEAFF.

V and J are TRBV4-3 and TRBJ1-1; no firm D call. This CDR3 has 15 amino acids. The V gene's germline CDR1 is LGHNA and CDR2 YSLEER. V was trimmed by 2 bases and J by 8 bases, leaving 18 bases between them. The CDR3, as DNA: TGCGCCAGCAGCCAATACGGGCAGAGGGAGGACGAAGCTTTCTTT. Translated, it gives CASSQYGQREDEAFF.

The chain couples TRBV5-6 to TRBJ1-5; D remains unclear. CDR3 size: 13 residues. Trimming took 3 bases from V and 5 from J, leaving 9 bases between them. Germline V gene sequence: CDR1 SGHDT, CDR2 YYEEEE. The DNA for the CDR3 is TGTGCCAGCAGCTCCCACGAGGATCAGCCCCAGCATTTT. Its protein is CASSSHEDQPQHF.

Remarks on this clone: The sample contains more than one DNA sequence encoding this CDR3. J is TRBJ1-2 and V is TRBV2, with D perhaps TRBD1 (6 bases). CDR1 and CDR2 from the germline V gene are SNHLY and FYNNEI. V dropped 4 bases and J dropped 2 bases, with 8 bases sitting between them. This CDR3 is 13 amino acids long. CDR3 in amino acids: CASSGTGNYGYTF. The CDR3 nucleotides read TGTGCCAGCAGTGGTACAGGGAACTATGGCTACACCTTC.

This clone appeared a single time. The chain is built from TRBV18 and TRBJ2-3; 14 bases agree with TRBD2. V dropped 3 bases and J dropped 9; count of bases not matched to a gene: 8. The CDR3 runs 16 residues. Looked up from germline, CDR1 is KGHSH and CDR2 is LQKENI. CDR3 DNA: TGTGCCAGCTCACCCTCCGGGACTAGCGGGAGAGAGACGCAGTATTTT. Protein: CASSPSGTSGRETQYF.

The V gene is TRBV21-1, the J gene TRBJ1-5; no DNA check was done on the table's D call, TRBD1. TRBV21-1 constitutes a pseudogene. The CDR3 has 18 residues. For the CDR3, the DNA is TGTGCCAGCAGCAACTCTGGGGACAGTAGTTATAGCAATCAGCCCCAGCATTTT. As protein: CASSNSGDSSYSNQPQHF.

The chain has TRBV28 and TRBJ1-3; D gene uncertain. V gave up 8 bases and J gave up 0 bases, with 5 bases separating them. This CDR3 region has 12 residues. The germline CDR1 and CDR2 sequences are MDHEN and SYDVKM. CDR3 coding DNA: TGTGCCAGCCGGAGCTCTGGAAACACCATATATTTT. This encodes CASRSSGNTIYF.

The table lists this clone with a few counts. Other DNA sequences in this sample translate to the same CDR3. V gene TRBV7-2 combines with J gene TRBJ2-7; no firm D call. CDR1 is SGHTA, CDR2 FQGNSA, per germline. Trimming shortened V by 2 bases and J by 3 bases, and 5 bases separated the two germline ends. The CDR3 loop spans 12 amino acids. DNA for the CDR3: TGTGCCAGCAGCTTATCCAGCTACGAGCAGTACTTC. The encoded protein is CASSLSSYEQYF.

A few counts support this clone. This specimen includes other DNA sequences encoding the same CDR3. The chain is built from TRBV5-1 and TRBJ1-3; D ambiguous. V was cut by 2 bases and J by 4 bases, with 10 bases left in between. Germline V gene lookup returns CDR1 SGHRS and CDR2 YFSETQ. The CDR3 is made up of 14 amino acids. The CDR3 region has the DNA TGCGCCAGCAGCTTAGACACATCGGGAAACACCATATATTTT. Translating gives CASSLDTSGNTIYF.

The chain uses TRBV10-3 and TRBJ2-7; 8 positions match TRBD1. The CDR3 loop spans 13 amino acids. The V gene's germline CDR1 is ENHRY and CDR2 SYGVKD. After removal of 7 bases from V and 4 bases from J, the junction contained 6 bases not matched to a gene. DNA of the CDR3: TGTGCCATCACTGGACAGGGATTGTACGAGCAGTACTTC. Its translation: CAITGQGLYEQYF.